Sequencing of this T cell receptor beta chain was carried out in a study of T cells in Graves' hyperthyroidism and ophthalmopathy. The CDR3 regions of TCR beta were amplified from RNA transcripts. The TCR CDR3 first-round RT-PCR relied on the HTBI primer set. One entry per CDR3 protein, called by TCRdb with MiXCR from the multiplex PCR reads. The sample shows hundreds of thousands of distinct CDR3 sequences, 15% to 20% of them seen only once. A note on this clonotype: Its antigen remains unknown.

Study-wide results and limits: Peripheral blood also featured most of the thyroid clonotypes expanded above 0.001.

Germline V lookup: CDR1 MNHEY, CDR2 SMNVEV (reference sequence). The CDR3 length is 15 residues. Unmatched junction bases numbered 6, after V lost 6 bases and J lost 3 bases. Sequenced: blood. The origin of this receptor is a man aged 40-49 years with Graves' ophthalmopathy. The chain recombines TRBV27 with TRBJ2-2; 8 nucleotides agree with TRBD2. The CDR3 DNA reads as TGTGCCAGCAGATCGGGGGGGTTAGACACCGGGGAGCTGTTTTTT. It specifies CASRSGGLDTGELFF.